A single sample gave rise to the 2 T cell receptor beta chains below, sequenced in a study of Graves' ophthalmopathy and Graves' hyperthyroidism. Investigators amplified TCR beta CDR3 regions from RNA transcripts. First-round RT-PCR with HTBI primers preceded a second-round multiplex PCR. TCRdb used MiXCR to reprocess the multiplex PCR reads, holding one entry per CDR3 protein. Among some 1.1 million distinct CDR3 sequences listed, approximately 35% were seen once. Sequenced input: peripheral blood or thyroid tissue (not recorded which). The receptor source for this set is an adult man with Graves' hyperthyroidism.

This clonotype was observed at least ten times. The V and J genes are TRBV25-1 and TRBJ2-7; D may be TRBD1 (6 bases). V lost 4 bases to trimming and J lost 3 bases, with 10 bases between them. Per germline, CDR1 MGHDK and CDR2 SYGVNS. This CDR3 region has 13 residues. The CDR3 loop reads CASSVTGLYEQYF. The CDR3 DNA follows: TGTGCCAGCAGTGTGACAGGACTCTACGAGCAGTACTTC.

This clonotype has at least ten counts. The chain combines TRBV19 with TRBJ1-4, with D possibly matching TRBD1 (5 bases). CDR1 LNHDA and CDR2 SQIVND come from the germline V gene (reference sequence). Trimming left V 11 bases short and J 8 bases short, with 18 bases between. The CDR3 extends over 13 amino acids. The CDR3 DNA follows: TGTGCCGCCCGACAGATAAATAAAGAAAAACTGTTTTTT. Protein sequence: CAARQINKEKLFF.